These T cell receptor beta chains were read from a single sample in a study of cytomegalovirus exposure and HLA in healthy donors. Clones were read by immunoSEQ multiplex PCR, and TCRdb kept only the in-frame ones, dropping some. This table has 300,000 to 400,000 clones, around 86% appearing once. The sequencing sample was made of PBMCs. Receptors originate from a woman between 18 and 29 years old in good health and CMV-seronegative. Each CDR3 is given with its conserved first and last residue. The D gene is left open where the match is weak. The size of a clone is reported for some rows only, either as once, few or many, or as a class for expanded clones.

j_call clone_size v_call d_call cdr3_aa cdr3_nt
TRBJ1-1 few TRBV28 TRBD1 CALGQGEAFF TGTGCCCTAGGACAGGGCGAAGCTTTCTTT
TRBJ1-1 - TRBV5-1 TRBD1 CASSLDRGTEAFF TGCGCCAGCAGCTTGGACAGGGGCACTGAAGCTTTCTTT
TRBJ2-3 - TRBV7-8 TRBD1 CASSPYPDRGTDTQYF TGTGCCAGCAGCCCCTATCCGGACAGGGGCACAGATACGCAGTATTTT
TRBJ2-1 - TRBV29-1 TRBD2 CSVFGEASGGVNEQFF TGCAGCGTCTTCGGAGAGGCTAGCGGGGGGGTAAATGAGCAGTTCTTC
TRBJ2-2 - TRBV7-6 - CASSLGTSNTGELFF TGTGCCAGCAGCTTGGGGACATCGAACACCGGGGAGCTGTTTTTT
TRBJ2-5 - TRBV5-4 TRBD1 CASSWTGLEETQYF TGTGCCAGCAGCTGGACAGGGTTGGAAGAGACCCAGTACTTC
TRBJ2-7 - TRBV18 TRBD1 CASSPATGGSISYEQYF TGTGCCAGCTCACCAGCTACAGGGGGCTCTATCTCCTACGAGCAGTACTTC
TRBJ1-4 - TRBV19 - CASRSGGADEKLFF TGTGCCAGTAGAAGTGGGGGCGCAGATGAAAAACTGTTTTTT
TRBJ2-1 - TRBV10-1 TRBD2 CASSEAVAGGPEQFF TGCGCCAGCAGTGAGGCGGTAGCGGGGGGCCCTGAGCAGTTCTTC
TRBJ2-7 once TRBV18 - CASSPTGGDEQYF TGTGCCAGCTCACCCACAGGGGGGGACGAGCAGTACTTC